What follows are 14 T cell receptor beta chains derived from one specimen sequenced in a study of CD8+CD57+ T cells in acquired aplastic anemia. CDR3 and TCR beta VDJ profiling relied on a genomic DNA template. MiXCR, applied by TCRdb to the reads, yields one record per CDR3 protein. The repertoire holds some 180,000 distinct CDR3 sequences, with under 55% as singletons. The sequenced sample was sorted CD4+, CD8+, or CD8+CD57+ T cells (not recorded which) from PBMCs. The receptors were sampled from a human donor in good health.

The chain has TRBV10-3 and TRBJ2-3; either TRBD1 or TRBD2 may supply D (5 bases each). Deletions cut 3 bases from V and 5 bases from J, with 12 bases between. Germline-derived CDR1 and CDR2 are ENHRY and SYGVKD. The CDR3 has 14 residues. In nucleotides, the CDR3 is TGTGCCATCAGTGAAGGGGAAACTAGAGATACGCAGTATTTT. Protein: CAISEGETRDTQYF.

The genes are TRBV29-1 and TRBJ2-7; no clear D gene. Trimming stripped 3 bases from V and 0 bases from J, with 6 bases between. The CDR3 has 12 amino acids. Germline-derived CDR1 and CDR2 are SQVTM and ANQGSEA. The CDR3 region is CSVEANSYEQYF. The CDR3 DNA is TGCAGCGTTGAGGCCAACTCCTACGAGCAGTACTTC.

There are many counts of this clonotype. This chain links TRBV12-3 or TRBV12-4 with TRBJ1-3; a weak D match, TRBD1 (5 bases). Trimming removed 3 bases at V and 0 bases at J, with 9 bases between. The CDR3 covers 15 residues. The CDR3 is CASSFGGYSGNTIYF. CDR3 nucleotide sequence: TGTGCCAGCAGTTTTGGGGGGTACTCTGGAAACACCATATATTTT.

In this sample, this clonotype turned up a few times. The chain carries TRBV12-3 or TRBV12-4 and TRBJ1-5; 7 bases map to TRBD1. This CDR3 contains 14 residues. V lost 5 bases, J lost 2 bases, and 3 bases stayed unmatched. The CDR3 reads CASSPTGGNQPQHF. The CDR3 region has the DNA TGTGCCAGCAGTCCCACAGGGGGCAATCAGCCCCAGCATTTT.

V usage is TRBV20-1 and J usage is TRBJ2-5; 7 bases map to TRBD2. V was clipped by 2 bases and J by 3 bases; unmatched bases: 0. There are 12 residues in the CDR3. Germline assignment: CDR1 DFQATT and CDR2 SNEGSKA (reference sequence). In DNA, the CDR3 is TGCAGTGCTAGACTAGCGGAAGAGACCCAGTACTTC. Protein product: CSARLAEETQYF.

The sample holds many counts of this clonotype. The chain combines TRBV20-1 with TRBJ2-3, with a weak D call TRBD2 (5 bases). The CDR3 runs to 15 residues. Germline values: CDR1 DFQATT, CDR2 SNEGSKA (reference sequence). Trimming removed 4 bases at V and 4 bases at J, with 18 bases between. This chain's CDR3 is CSATRRGRSADTQYF. CDR3 nucleotide sequence: TGCAGTGCTACTCGCAGAGGGAGAAGCGCAGATACGCAGTATTTT.

A note on this clonotype: This may stem from a read error, because a much larger clone lies one nucleotide away. CDR3 sequence: CASSLDPGQGDYGYTF. The CDR3 nucleotides read TGCGCCAGCAGCTTGGACCCAGGGCAGGGGGACTATGGCTACACCTTC. The J gene is TRBJ1-2, the V gene TRBV5-1; 7 bases align to TRBD1. With V trimmed by 0 bases and J by 3 bases, 8 bases remained unmatched. The CDR3 length is 16 residues. CDR1 and CDR2 from the germline V gene are SGHRS and YFSETQ.

This clonotype was recorded at least ten times. CDR3 in amino acids: CASSFRGTSYNEQFF. For the CDR3, the DNA is TGTGCCAGCAGCTTCAGGGGTACGTCCTACAATGAGCAGTTCTTC. This chain joins TRBV13 and TRBJ2-1, with D possibly TRBD1 on 6 matching bases. Trimming took 3 bases from V and 1 from J, leaving 10 bases between them. In germline, CDR1 is PRHDT, CDR2 FYEKMQ (reference sequence). The CDR3 has 15 amino acids.

Ten or more counts support this clonotype. The CDR3 loop reads CSVLLRGGTDTQYF. As DNA, the CDR3 is TGCAGCGTTCTTCTAAGAGGGGGCACAGATACGCAGTATTTT. The rearrangement joins TRBV29-1 to TRBJ2-3; D is possibly TRBD1 or TRBD2 (5 bases each). V was shortened by 5 bases and J by 1 base, with 13 bases between the two germline ends. CDR1 is SQVTM, CDR2 ANQGSEA, per germline. The CDR3 is made up of 14 amino acids.

This clonotype was counted many times. The chain carries TRBV19 and TRBJ2-6; no definite D call. Germline V gene sequence: CDR1 LNHDA, CDR2 SQIVND (reference sequence). The V gene lost 5 bases and the J gene lost 2 bases, with 22 bases spanning the gap. There are 19 residues in the CDR3. CDR3 DNA sequence: TGTGCCAGTAGTTCGTCCCCGGGTGCTCGGGTCGCTGGGGCCAACGTCCTGACTTTC. It yields the protein CASSSSPGARVAGANVLTF.

This clonotype was observed many times. This chain links TRBV6-4 with TRBJ2-3, with 12 bases fitting TRBD1. Germline V gene data show CDR1 as MRHNA and CDR2 as SNTAGT. This CDR3 is built from 16 residues. Unmatched junction bases numbered 6, after V lost 4 bases and J lost 4 bases. The CDR3 DNA sequence: TGTGCCAGCAGTGCTTCCGGGACAGGGGGCGCAGATACGCAGTATTTT. It yields the protein CASSASGTGGADTQYF.

This clonotype was observed a single time. This chain connects TRBV20-1 to TRBJ2-7; TRBD1 agrees at 8 bases. The CDR3 has 13 residues. Germline lookup yields CDR1 DFQATT and CDR2 SNEGSKA (reference sequence). The junction had 10 bases not matched to a gene; V was cut back by 6 bases and J by 6 bases. CDR3 sequence: CSARDRRGVEQYF. CDR3 DNA: TGCAGTGCCCGGGACAGGCGGGGAGTCGAGCAGTACTTC.

J is TRBJ1-5 and V is TRBV2; the D gene is possibly TRBD1 (6 bases). There are 13 residues in the CDR3. The ends were cut back, 6 bases at V and 6 bases at J, with 12 bases in the middle. The germline V gene encodes CDR1 SNHLY and CDR2 FYNNEI. The CDR3 bases are TGTGCCAGCAGATACAGGGAAGGTCAGCCCCAGCATTTT. Protein: CASRYREGQPQHF.

This clonotype was detected a few times. The chain carries TRBV20-1 and TRBJ2-7; D perhaps matches TRBD1 (6 bases). Germline V lookup: CDR1 DFQATT, CDR2 SNEGSKA (reference sequence). CDR3 length: 14 residues. The germline V and J ends were trimmed by 2 bases and 1 base, with 12 bases remaining between them. CDR3 sequence (DNA): TGCAGTGCTAGATCGGACAGTTTATCCTACGAGCAGTACTTC. It encodes CSARSDSLSYEQYF.